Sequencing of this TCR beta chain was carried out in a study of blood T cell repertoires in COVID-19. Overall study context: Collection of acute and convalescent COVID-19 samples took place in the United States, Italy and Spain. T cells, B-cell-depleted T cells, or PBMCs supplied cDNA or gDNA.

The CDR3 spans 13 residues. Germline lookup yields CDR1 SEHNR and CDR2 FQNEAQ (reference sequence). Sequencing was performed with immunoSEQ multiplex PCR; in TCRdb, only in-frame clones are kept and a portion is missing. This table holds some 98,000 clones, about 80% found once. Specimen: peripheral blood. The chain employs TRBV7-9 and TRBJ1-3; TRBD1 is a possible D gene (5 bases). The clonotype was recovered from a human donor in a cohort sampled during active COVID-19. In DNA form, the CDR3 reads TGTGCTATCGGCAGGGACTCTGGAAACACCATATATTTT. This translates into CAIGRDSGNTIYF.